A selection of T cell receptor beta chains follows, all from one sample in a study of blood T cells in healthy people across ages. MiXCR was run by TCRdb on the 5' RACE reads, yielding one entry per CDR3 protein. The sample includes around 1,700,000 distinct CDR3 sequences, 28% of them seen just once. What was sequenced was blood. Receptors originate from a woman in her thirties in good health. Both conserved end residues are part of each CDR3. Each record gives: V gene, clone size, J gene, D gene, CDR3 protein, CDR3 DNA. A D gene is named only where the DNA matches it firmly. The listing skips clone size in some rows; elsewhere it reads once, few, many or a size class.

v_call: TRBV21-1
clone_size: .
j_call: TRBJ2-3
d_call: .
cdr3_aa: CASSGGSKEREEGTDTQYF
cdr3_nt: TGTGCCAGCAGCGGTGGGTCCAAAGAGCGGGAGGAGGGCACAGATACGCAGTATTTT

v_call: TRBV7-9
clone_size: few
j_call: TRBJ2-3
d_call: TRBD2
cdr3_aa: CASSLTLSGGRRDTQYF
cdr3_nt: TGTGCCAGCAGCTTAACGCTCAGCGGGGGAAGACGGGATACGCAGTATTTT

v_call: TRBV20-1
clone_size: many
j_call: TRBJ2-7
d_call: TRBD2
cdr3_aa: CSARGEVDLAGGGTSYEQYF
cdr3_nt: TGCAGTGCTAGAGGCGAGGTAGACCTAGCGGGGGGCGGCACCTCCTACGAGCAGTACTTC

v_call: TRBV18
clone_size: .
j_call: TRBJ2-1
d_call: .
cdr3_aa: CASSPYIGSSYNEQFF
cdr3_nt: TGTGCCAGCTCACCTTATATCGGGAGCTCCTACAATGAGCAGTTCTTC

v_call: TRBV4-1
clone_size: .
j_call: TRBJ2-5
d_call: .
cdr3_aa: CASSQGSREETQYF
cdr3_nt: TGCGCCAGCAGCCAAGGATCCAGGGAAGAGACCCAGTACTTC

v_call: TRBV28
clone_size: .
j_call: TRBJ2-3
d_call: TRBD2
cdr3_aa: CASSSARLAGHLSTDTQYF
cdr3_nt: TGTGCCAGCAGTTCGGCCCGACTAGCGGGGCACCTTAGCACAGATACGCAGTATTTT

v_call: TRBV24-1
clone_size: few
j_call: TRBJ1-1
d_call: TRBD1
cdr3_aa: CATSDSGTGGRTEAFF
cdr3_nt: TGTGCCACCAGTGATTCCGGGACAGGGGGACGGACTGAAGCTTTCTTT

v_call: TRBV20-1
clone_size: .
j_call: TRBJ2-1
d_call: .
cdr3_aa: CSAMPLRDLEFF
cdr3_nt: TGCAGTGCAATGCCCCTCCGGGACTTGGAGTTCTTC

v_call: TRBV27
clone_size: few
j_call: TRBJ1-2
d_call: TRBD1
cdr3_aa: CASSQGQAGHYGYTF
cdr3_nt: TGTGCCAGCAGTCAAGGACAGGCCGGTCACTATGGCTACACCTTC

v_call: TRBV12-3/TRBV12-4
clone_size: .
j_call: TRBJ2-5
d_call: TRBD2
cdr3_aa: CASSLGLAGLGETQYF
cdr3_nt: TGTGCCAGCAGTTTGGGACTAGCGGGGTTGGGAGAGACCCAGTACTTC

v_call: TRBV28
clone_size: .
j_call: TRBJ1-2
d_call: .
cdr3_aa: CASSLGPETYGYTF
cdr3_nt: TGTGCCAGCAGTTTAGGGCCAGAAACCTATGGCTACACCTTC

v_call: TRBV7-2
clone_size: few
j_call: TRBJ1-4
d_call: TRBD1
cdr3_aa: CASSYLSGGVGEKRFF
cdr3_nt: TGTGCCAGCAGCTACCTCTCAGGGGGGGTCGGCGAAAAACGGTTTTTT

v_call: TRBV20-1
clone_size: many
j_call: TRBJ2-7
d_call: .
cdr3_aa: CSANLDSSYEQYF
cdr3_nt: TGCAGTGCGAATCTGGACAGTTCCTACGAGCAGTACTTC

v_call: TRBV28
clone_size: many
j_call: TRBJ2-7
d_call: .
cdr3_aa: CASSSGTLFNGEQYF
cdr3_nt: TGTGCCAGCAGCTCCGGGACTCTATTTAATGGCGAGCAGTACTTC

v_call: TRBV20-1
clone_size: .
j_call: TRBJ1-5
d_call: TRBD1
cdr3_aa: CSASPGQDNRPQHF
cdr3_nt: TGCAGTGCTAGTCCAGGACAGGACAATCGGCCCCAGCATTTT

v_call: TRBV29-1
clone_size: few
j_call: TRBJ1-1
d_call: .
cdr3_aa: CSVEVWAQWGTEAFF
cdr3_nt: TGCAGCGTTGAAGTTTGGGCCCAATGGGGCACTGAAGCTTTCTTT

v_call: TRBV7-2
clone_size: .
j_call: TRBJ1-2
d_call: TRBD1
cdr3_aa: CASSLEGQGEDGHTF
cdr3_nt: TGTGCCAGCAGCTTAGAGGGACAGGGGGAGGATGGCCACACCTTC

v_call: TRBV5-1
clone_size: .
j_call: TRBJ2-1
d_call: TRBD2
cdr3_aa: CASSIRLAGGEQFF
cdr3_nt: TGCGCCAGCAGCATAAGACTAGCGGGGGGCGAGCAGTTCTTC

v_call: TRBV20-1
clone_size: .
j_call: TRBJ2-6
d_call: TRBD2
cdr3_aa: CSARVGSGSLAGVNVLTF
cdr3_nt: TGCAGTGCTAGAGTAGGTAGCGGGTCGCTGGCCGGGGTCAACGTCCTGACTTTC

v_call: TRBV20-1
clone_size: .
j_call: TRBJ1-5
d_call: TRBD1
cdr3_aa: CSAKAGGDQPQHF
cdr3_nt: TGCAGTGCCAAAGCAGGGGGAGACCAGCCCCAGCATTTT

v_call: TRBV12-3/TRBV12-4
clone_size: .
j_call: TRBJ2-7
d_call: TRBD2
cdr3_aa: CASRVSGASSYEQYF
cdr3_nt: TGTGCCAGCAGGGTAAGCGGGGCGAGCTCCTACGAGCAGTACTTC

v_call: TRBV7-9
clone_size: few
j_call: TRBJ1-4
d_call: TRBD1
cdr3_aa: CASSLAAGGEKLFF
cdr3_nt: TGTGCCAGCAGCTTGGCGGCAGGGGGTGAAAAACTGTTTTTT

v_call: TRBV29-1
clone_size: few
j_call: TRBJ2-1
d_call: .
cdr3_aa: CSVEGGNNEQFF
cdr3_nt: TGCAGCGTTGAGGGGGGAAACAATGAGCAGTTCTTC

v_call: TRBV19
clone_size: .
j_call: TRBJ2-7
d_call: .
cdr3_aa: CASSSLGHEQYF
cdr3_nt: TGTGCCAGTAGTAGTTTAGGCCACGAGCAGTACTTC

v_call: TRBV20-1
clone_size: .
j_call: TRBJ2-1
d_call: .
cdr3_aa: CSARMSGPREYGEQFF
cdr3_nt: TGCAGTGCTAGGATGTCGGGACCCAGGGAGTATGGCGAGCAGTTCTTC

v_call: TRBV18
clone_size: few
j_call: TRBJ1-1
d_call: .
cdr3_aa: CASSRGRKRSFDTEAFF
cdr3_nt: TGTGCCAGCTCACGAGGAAGGAAGAGGAGCTTTGACACTGAAGCTTTCTTT

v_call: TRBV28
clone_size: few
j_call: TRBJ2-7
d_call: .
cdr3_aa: CASTPWSTVGEQYF
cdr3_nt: TGTGCCAGCACTCCTTGGTCCACGGTAGGCGAGCAGTACTTC

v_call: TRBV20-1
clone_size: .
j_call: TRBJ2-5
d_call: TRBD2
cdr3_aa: CSATSGSGTNEQYF
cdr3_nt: TGCAGTGCCACTAGCGGGAGTGGGACCAATGAGCAGTACTTC